Described below is a single T cell receptor beta chain sequence and its context. The sample is drawn from a study of blood T cells in healthy people across ages. Through a sample-barcoded 5' primer and a J-beta primer mix, a second PCR was run for roughly 6 to 11 cycles. MiXCR, run by TCRdb on the 5' RACE reads, gives a single entry per CDR3 protein. The sample has some 760,000 distinct CDR3 sequences, 20% to 25% seen once. The same specimen was also included in a second study, on T cells of mothers and their children.

This sequence was found in a boy younger than 18 in good health. The specimen was blood.

Here the CDR3 DNA reads TGTGCCATCCAGGTGGAGGTCCATGAAAAACTGTTTTTT. It encodes CAIQVEVHEKLFF. This chain uses TRBV10-3 with TRBJ1-4; D is ambiguous. The CDR3 loop spans 13 amino acids. Per the germline V gene, CDR1 is ENHRY and CDR2 is SYGVKD. V was pared by 8 bases and J by 6 bases, with 13 bases between.